The 12 T cell receptor beta chains given below trace back to one sample, sequenced in a study of radiotherapy plus CTLA-4 blockade in lung cancer. The method was immunoSEQ multiplex PCR; TCRdb's version includes in-frame clones alone and lacks a portion of them. The sample has 80,000 or so clones; 78% are singletons. The source material was peripheral blood, sampled from a patient treated with radiotherapy plus ipilimumab. Receptors were obtained from a human donor with non-small cell lung cancer who had a partial response to radiotherapy plus ipilimumab. Some clones in this sample may be carry-over from other donors' samples.

The gene calls are TRBV5-1 and TRBJ2-3; 12 bases are shared with TRBD2. The junction had 6 bases not matched to a gene; V was cut back by 0 bases and J by 4 bases. The CDR3 runs 17 residues. From germline, CDR1 is SGHRS and CDR2 YFSETQ. CDR3 region: CASSLDWTSGVADTQYF. The CDR3 region has the DNA TGCGCCAGCAGCTTGGATTGGACTAGCGGGGTCGCAGATACGCAGTATTTT.

This chain uses TRBV28 with TRBJ1-4; D perhaps matches TRBD1 (5 bases). The CDR3 is 17 residues long. Germline CDR1 MDHEN, CDR2 SYDVKM. V was clipped by 4 bases and J by 0 bases, with 15 bases between them. The CDR3 nucleotides read TGTGCCAGCAGTTCCCACGGGGGGTTTGCAACTAATGAAAAACTGTTTTTT. This encodes CASSSHGGFATNEKLFF.

The chain is built from TRBV4-1 and TRBJ2-3; a weak D match, TRBD2 (6 bases). The CDR3 loop spans 14 amino acids. From germline, CDR1 is MGHRA and CDR2 YSYEKL. Trimming removed 4 bases at V and 3 bases at J, with 11 bases between. Written as DNA, the CDR3 is TGCGCCAGCAGCCCTCCTCGGGGGACAGATACGCAGTATTTT. This translates into CASSPPRGTDTQYF.

J is TRBJ2-1 and V is TRBV5-4; 15 nucleotides line up with TRBD2. The V segment lost 4 bases and the J segment 3 bases; nucleotides outside the gene matches: 2. The CDR3 is 16 amino acids. Per germline, CDR1 SGHNT and CDR2 YYREEE (reference sequence). CDR3: CASSMGLAGGYNEQFF. DNA of the CDR3: TGTGCCAGCAGCATGGGACTAGCGGGAGGCTACAATGAGCAGTTCTTC.

This clone appeared a few times. The CDR3 nucleotides are TGTGCCAGTAATCCGCGGGGAGAAACTGAAGCTTTCTTT. Amino acids: CASNPRGETEAFF. The chain employs TRBV19 and TRBJ1-1, with D unresolved. V was shortened by 7 bases and J by 5 bases, with 14 bases between the two germline ends. In germline, CDR1 is LNHDA, CDR2 SQIVND (reference sequence). The CDR3 loop spans 13 amino acids. Full variable domain (missing parts from reference TRBV19 and TRBJ1-1): DGGITQSPKYLFRKEGQNVTLSCEQNLNHDAMYWYRQDPGQGLRLIYYSQIVNDFQKGDIAEGYSVSREKKESFPLTVTSAQKNPTAFYLCASNPRGETEAFFGQGTRLTVV.

This chain links TRBV6-6 with TRBJ1-5; 7 bases align to TRBD1. This CDR3 has 14 amino acids. Per germline, CDR1 MNHNY and CDR2 SVGAGI (reference sequence). J lost 4 bases, V lost 7 bases, and 7 bases had no gene match. The CDR3: CASTRGTENQPQHF. CDR3 DNA sequence: TGTGCCAGCACCAGGGGGACCGAAAATCAGCCCCAGCATTTT.

The chain uses TRBV7-2 and TRBJ1-1; TRBD1 might be the D (5 bases). CDR1 is SGHTA and CDR2 is FQGNSA in the germline V gene. V was trimmed by 5 bases and J by 4 bases, leaving 17 bases between them. This CDR3 has 15 residues. The DNA for the CDR3 is TGTGCCAGCAGCGAAGGCGGGGGAGTGGGCACTGAAGCTTTCTTT. The encoded protein is CASSEGGGVGTEAFF.

This clone was found a few times. The chain couples TRBV6-1 to TRBJ2-7; no reliable D call. The length of the CDR3 is 13 residues. The V gene lost 2 bases and the J gene lost 5 bases, with 10 bases spanning the gap. Germline values: CDR1 MNHNS, CDR2 SASEGT. The CDR3 is CASSELARDEQYF. As DNA, the CDR3 is TGTGCCAGCAGTGAACTCGCTCGGGACGAGCAGTACTTC.

This chain uses TRBV9 with TRBJ2-3; D is possibly TRBD2 (6 bases). The CDR3 has 13 amino acids. V lost 1 base to trimming and J lost 5 bases, with 8 bases between them. Per the germline V gene, CDR1 is SGDLS and CDR2 is YYNGEE. This chain's CDR3 is CASSVNGGDTQYF. The CDR3, as DNA: TGTGCCAGCAGCGTAAACGGGGGAGATACGCAGTATTTT. The variable domain in full, completed from reference TRBV9 and TRBJ2-3, reads DSGVTQTPKHLITATGQRVTLRCSPRSGDLSVYWYQQSLDQGLQFLIQYYNGEERAKGNILERFSAQQFPDLHSELNLSSLELGDSALYFCASSVNGGDTQYFGPGTRLTVL.

Of note for this clone: The germline gene is not matched at one end of the junction; a read error may be the cause. The V call is TRBV11-1, the J call TRBJ2-7, with TRBD2 matching over 9 bases. Germline V gene lookup returns CDR1 SGHAT and CDR2 FQDESV (reference sequence). This CDR3 is built from 13 residues. The CDR3 region is CASSLTAAGGSEW. The DNA for the CDR3 is TGTGCCAGCAGCTTAACTGCAGCGGGAGGATCGGAGTGG. Using reference TRBV11-1 and TRBJ2-7 for the parts outside the CDR3, the full variable domain is EAEVAQSPRYKITEKSQAVAFWCDPISGHATLYWYRQILGQGPELLVQFQDESVVDDSQLPKDRFSAERLKGVDSTLKIQPAELGDSAMYLCASSLTAAGGSEWGPGTRLTVT.

This clone showed up just a few times. This sequence joins TRBV19 and TRBJ1-3, with a weak D call TRBD1 (5 bases). CDR3 length: 14 amino acids. The germline V gene encodes CDR1 LNHDA and CDR2 SQIVND (reference sequence). Between the trimmed V and J ends, which lost 3 bases and 2 bases, there was a span of 8 bases. Here the CDR3 reads CASSISGPGNTIYF. CDR3 DNA: TGTGCCAGTAGTATTTCAGGGCCTGGAAACACCATATATTTT.

This chain links TRBV27 with TRBJ2-5, with 7 bases identical to TRBD2. The germline CDR1 and CDR2 sequences are MNHEY and SMNVEV (reference sequence). The CDR3 has 15 residues. The V and J ends lost 3 bases and 2 bases, in that order; junction bases with no gene match: 6. The CDR3 region has the DNA TGTGCCAGCAGTTTGGGAGGGGTTTATCAAGAGACCCAGTACTTC. It codes for CASSLGGVYQETQYF.